The table lists the clone carrying this TCR beta chain with a few counts. Its antigen remains unknown. Via MiXCR, TCRdb re-called the 5' RACE reads, giving one row per CDR3 protein. The sample lists approximately 300,000 distinct CDR3 sequences, 15% to 20% occurring once. This entry comes from a study of T-cell memory formation after mild COVID-19. The overall study: Clusters were largely donor specific.

Study-level points and caveats: Prior to infection, memory already included some responding clones, suggesting cross-reactive memory joined. CD4+ clones that contracted lay mainly in CM and EM; CD8+ ones lay in EMRA.

The clonotype comes from a man between 18 and 35 years old who had mild COVID-19 (a few samples of this study predate the infection). Cell type and time point are not known. Sequenced sample: PBMCs or a T cell subset sorted from them (not recorded which).

The CDR3 protein is CASSIGQGNQPQHF. CDR3 DNA: TGTGCCAGCAGCATAGGACAGGGCAATCAGCCCCAGCATTTT. The chain joins TRBV7-9 to TRBJ1-5, with TRBD1 matching 7 bases. V lost 5 bases to trimming and J lost 2 bases; unmatched junction nucleotides: 3. Germline V CDR1 and CDR2: SEHNR, FQNEAQ (reference sequence). This CDR3 has 14 residues. Full variable domain (remainder filled in from reference TRBV7-9 and TRBJ1-5): DTGVSQNPRHKITKRGQNVTFRCDPISEHNRLYWYRQTLGQGPEFLTYFQNEAQLEKSRLLSDRFSAERPKGSFSTLEIQRTEQGDSAMYLCASSIGQGNQPQHFGDGTRLSIL.